The following is a TCR beta chain sequence with its context. The antigen remains undetermined. The authors built TCR beta libraries using iRepertoire HTBI primers and Arm-PCR of CDR3 regions. In TCRdb, the multiplex PCR reads were re-called with MiXCR into one record per CDR3 protein. This table holds some 370,000 distinct CDR3 sequences, roughly 20% found once. The data derive from a study of regulatory T cells in long-lasting Graves disease. Study-wide results and limits: Analyses excluded thyroid tissue, covering peripheral blood alone.

CDR1 and CDR2 (germline): SQVTM, ANQGSEA. V shed 7 bases, J shed 1 base, and the junction held 17 bases outside the gene matches. The CDR3 sequence is 18 residues long. Time point specified: persistent/refractory GD, antithyroid drugs over 5 years with positive TRAb. The TCR library used RNA extracted from PBMCs. A blood draw put about 8.2 milliliters of peripheral blood into EDTA tubes. Sample: peripheral blood mononuclear cells (PBMCs), taken when the disease was refractory, from a patient treated with antithyroid drugs. The receptor was isolated from a female donor with Graves disease. This sequence joins TRBV29-1 and TRBJ1-2; 11 nucleotides match TRBD1. CDR3 sequence (DNA): TGCAGCGCCGATCGGGCCTTGGACAGGGGGCTCCTTAACTATGGCTACACCTTC. Translated, it gives CSADRALDRGLLNYGYTF.